This TCR beta chain derives from a study of cytomegalovirus exposure and HLA in healthy donors. Study summary: HLA-typed donors were the source of 90 million or so unique TCRs, which an early data release held.

The germline CDR1 and CDR2 sequences are GTSNPN and SVGIG (reference sequence). V dropped 0 bases and J dropped 0; count of bases not matched to a gene: 13. This CDR3 contains 20 residues. Vbeta (60) and Jbeta (13) primers were used in the PCR. Profiled with immunoSEQ multiplex PCR; TCRdb holds only in-frame clones, not every one. The sample records hundreds of thousands of clones, 85% to 90% being singletons. The J gene is TRBJ1-6, the V gene TRBV30; 8 bases are a match to TRBD1. Sequencing input: PBMCs. The receptor was isolated from a woman between 18 and 30 years old in good health and CMV-seronegative. In nucleotides, the CDR3 is TGTGCCTGGAGTGTAAGTCCGAGACAGGGGACTCTCTCCTATAATTCACCCCTCCACTTT. Its translation: CAWSVSPRQGTLSYNSPLHF.